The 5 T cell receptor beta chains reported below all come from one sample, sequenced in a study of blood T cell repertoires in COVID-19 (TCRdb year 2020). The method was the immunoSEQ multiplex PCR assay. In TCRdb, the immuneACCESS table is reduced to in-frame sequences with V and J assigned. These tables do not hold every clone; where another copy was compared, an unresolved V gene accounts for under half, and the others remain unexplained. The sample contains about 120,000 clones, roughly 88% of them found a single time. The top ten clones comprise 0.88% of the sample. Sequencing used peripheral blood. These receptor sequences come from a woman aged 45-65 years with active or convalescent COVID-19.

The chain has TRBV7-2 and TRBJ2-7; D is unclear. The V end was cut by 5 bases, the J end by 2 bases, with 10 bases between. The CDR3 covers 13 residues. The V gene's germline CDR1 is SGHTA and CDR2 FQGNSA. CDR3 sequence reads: CASSLQQAYEQYF. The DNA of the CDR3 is TGTGCCAGCAGCCTACAGCAAGCCTACGAGCAGTACTTC. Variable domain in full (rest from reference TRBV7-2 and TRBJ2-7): GAGVSQSPSNKVTEKGKDVELRCDPISGHTALYWYRQSLGQGLEFLIYFQGNSAPDKSGLPSDRFSAERTGGSVSTLTIQRTQQEDSAVYLCASSLQQAYEQYFGPGTRLTVT.

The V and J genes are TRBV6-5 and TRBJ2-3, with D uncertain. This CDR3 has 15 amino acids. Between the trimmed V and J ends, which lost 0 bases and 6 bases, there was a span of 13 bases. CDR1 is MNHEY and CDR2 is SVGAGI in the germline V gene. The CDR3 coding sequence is TGTGCCAGCAGTTACTCGTTCCGAGGCATTGATACGCAGTATTTT. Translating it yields CASSYSFRGIDTQYF.

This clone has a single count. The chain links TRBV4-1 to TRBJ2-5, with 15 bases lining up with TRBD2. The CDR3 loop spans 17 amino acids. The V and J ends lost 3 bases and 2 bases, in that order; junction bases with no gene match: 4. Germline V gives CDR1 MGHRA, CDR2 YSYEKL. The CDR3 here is CASSQGLAGGGQETQYF. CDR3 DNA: TGCGCCAGCAGCCAGGGACTAGCGGGAGGAGGGCAAGAGACCCAGTACTTC.

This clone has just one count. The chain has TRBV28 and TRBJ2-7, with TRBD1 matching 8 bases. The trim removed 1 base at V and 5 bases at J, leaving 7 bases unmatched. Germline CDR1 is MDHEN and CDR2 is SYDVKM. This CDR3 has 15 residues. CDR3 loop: CASSLSGQGADEQYF. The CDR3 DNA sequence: TGTGCCAGCAGTTTATCTGGTCAGGGGGCAGACGAGCAGTACTTC.

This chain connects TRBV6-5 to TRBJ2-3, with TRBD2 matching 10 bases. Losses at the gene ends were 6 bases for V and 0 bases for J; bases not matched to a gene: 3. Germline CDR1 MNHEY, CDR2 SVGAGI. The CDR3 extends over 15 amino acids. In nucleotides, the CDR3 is TGTGCCAGCAGACTAGCGGGATCTAGCACAGATACGCAGTATTTT. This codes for CASRLAGSSTDTQYF.